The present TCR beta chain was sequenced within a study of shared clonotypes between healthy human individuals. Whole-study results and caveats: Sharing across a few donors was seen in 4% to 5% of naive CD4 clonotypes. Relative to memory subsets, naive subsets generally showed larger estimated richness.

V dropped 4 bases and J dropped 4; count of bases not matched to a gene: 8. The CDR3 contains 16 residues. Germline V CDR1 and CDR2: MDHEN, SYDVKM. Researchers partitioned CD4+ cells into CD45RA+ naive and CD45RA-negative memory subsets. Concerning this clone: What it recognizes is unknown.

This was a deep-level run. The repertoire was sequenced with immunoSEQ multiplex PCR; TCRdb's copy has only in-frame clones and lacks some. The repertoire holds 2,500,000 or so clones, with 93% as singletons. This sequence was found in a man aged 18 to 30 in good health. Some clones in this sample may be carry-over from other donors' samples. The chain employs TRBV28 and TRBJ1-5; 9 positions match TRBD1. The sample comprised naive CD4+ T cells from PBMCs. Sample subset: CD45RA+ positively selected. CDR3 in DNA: TGTGCCAGCAGTTCTCGGACAGGGGCGACAAATCAGCCCCAGCATTTT. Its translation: CASSSRTGATNQPQHF.